The 21 T cell receptor beta chains reported below all come from one sample, sequenced in a study of human T cells and chemical hapten exposure. TCRdb used MiXCR to reprocess the RACE reads, holding one entry per CDR3 protein. The sample records about 70,000 distinct CDR3 sequences, 9.8% being singletons. Time point specified: patch test 1, 2 weeks after DPC sensitization. Described treatment: therapeutic diphenylcyclopropenone sensitization with weekly scalp DPC. The sequences come from whole blood, collected in connection with sensitization to the hapten diphenylcyclopropenone (DPC). Receptors were obtained from a middle-aged woman with alopecia areata. Some clones in this sample may be carry-over from other donors' samples.

This chain uses TRBV7-7 with TRBJ2-3; a weak D match, TRBD2 (6 bases). Germline CDR1 is SSHAT and CDR2 is FNYEAQ (reference sequence). V was clipped by 5 bases and J by 6 bases, with 18 bases between them. This CDR3 spans 15 amino acids. CDR3 region: CASSPGLSRGDTQYF. The DNA for the CDR3 is TGTGCCAGCAGCCCTGGACTATCCCGCGGGGATACGCAGTATTTT.

The chain is built from TRBV29-1 and TRBJ1-2; TRBD1 matches at 9 bases. V was pared by 7 bases and J by 5 bases, with 8 bases of the junction left unmatched. Germline loops: CDR1 SQVTM, CDR2 ANQGSEA. The CDR3 consists of 13 residues. Here the CDR3 reads CSAGQGIDYGYTF. Written as DNA, the CDR3 is TGCAGCGCGGGACAGGGAATAGATTATGGCTACACCTTC.

This clonotype showed up many times. V and J are TRBV3-1 and TRBJ2-7, with D perhaps matching TRBD2 (6 bases). Per germline, CDR1 LGHDT and CDR2 YNNKEL (reference sequence). This CDR3 is 14 amino acids long. Between the trimmed V and J ends, which lost 1 base and 1 base, there was a span of 8 bases. The CDR3 coding sequence is TGTGCCAGCAGCCAAGGGACTATTTCCTACGAGCAGTACTTC. Translation: CASSQGTISYEQYF.

V gene TRBV7-6 combines with J gene TRBJ2-2; D may be TRBD2 (5 bases). CDR3 size: 16 residues. The germline V and J ends were trimmed by 1 base and 5 bases, with 14 bases remaining between them. Germline CDR1 reads SGHVS; CDR2 reads FNYEAQ. The CDR3 DNA sequence: TGTGCCAGCAGCTTAGTGACTCAAACTAGTACCGGGGAGCTGTTTTTT. Protein product: CASSLVTQTSTGELFF.

This clonotype was observed many times. Written as DNA, the CDR3 is TGTGCCAGCAGCGGAGGAGAGACCCAGTACTTC. This encodes CASSGGETQYF. This rearrangement joins TRBV9 to TRBJ2-5; D ambiguous. Germline loops: CDR1 SGDLS, CDR2 YYNGEE. The V end was cut by 3 bases, the J end by 4 bases, with 4 bases between. This CDR3 contains 11 residues.

The gene calls are TRBV6-6 and TRBJ1-5; the D is unclear. The CDR3 has 13 residues. The germline V gene encodes CDR1 MNHNY and CDR2 SVGAGI (reference sequence). Trimming removed 6 bases at V and 7 bases at J, with 13 bases between. CDR3 sequence (DNA): TGTGCCAGCAGCCCTGTCCTAGAACAGCCCCAGCATTTT. This translates into CASSPVLEQPQHF.

This clonotype was detected only a few times. The chain combines TRBV11-2 with TRBJ1-5, with D perhaps matching TRBD1 (6 bases). Germline-derived CDR1 and CDR2 are SGHAT and FQNNGV. The CDR3 totals 14 residues. The V and J ends lost 1 base and 5 bases respectively, with 9 bases between them. CDR3 amino acids: CASSLVGGDQPQHF. The CDR3 region has the DNA TGTGCCAGCAGCTTAGTAGGGGGGGATCAGCCCCAGCATTTT.

This chain links TRBV6-2 or TRBV6-3 with TRBJ2-2; 10 bases agree with TRBD1. The CDR3 length is 14 residues. Germline V gene data show CDR1 as MNHEY and CDR2 as SVGEGT. V lost 8 bases and J lost 4; bases outside the gene matches: 4. CDR3 loop: CASERTGGTGELFF. The CDR3 region has the DNA TGTGCCAGCGAGAGGACAGGGGGCACCGGGGAGCTGTTTTTT.

This clonotype was seen many times. The chain uses TRBV30 and TRBJ2-1, with 7 nucleotides matching TRBD2. Losses at the gene ends were 1 base for V and 9 bases for J; bases not matched to a gene: 6. This CDR3 region has 13 residues. Germline V gene lookup returns CDR1 GTSNPN and CDR2 SVGIG (reference sequence). Written as DNA, the CDR3 is TGTGCCTGGAGTGCACCTGGGAGGGGTGAGCAGTTCTTC. Residues: CAWSAPGRGEQFF. The variable domain in full, with the rest retrieved from reference TRBV30 and TRBJ2-1, is SQTIHQWPATLVQPVGSPLSLECTVEGTSNPNLYWYRQAAGRGLQLLFYSVGIGQISSEVPQNLSASRPQDRQFILSSKKLLLSDSGFYLCAWSAPGRGEQFFGPGTRLTVL.

This clonotype was counted ten times or more. This chain connects TRBV5-1 to TRBJ2-6; TRBD1 agrees at 8 bases. Trimming took 7 bases from V and 0 from J; bases not matched to a gene: 9. The germline gives CDR1 SGHRS, CDR2 YFSETQ. The CDR3 runs 17 residues. This CDR3 is CASLKTGDNSGANVLTF. The CDR3 nucleotides are TGCGCCAGCTTGAAGACAGGGGATAACTCTGGGGCCAACGTCCTGACTTTC.

The table lists this clonotype with many counts. This chain joins TRBV12-3 or TRBV12-4 and TRBJ2-1; the match to TRBD2 covers 7 bases. Trimming took 1 base from V and 3 from J; bases not matched to a gene: 6. The CDR3 has 16 amino acids. CDR3 region: CASSLGTSSIYNEQFF. CDR3 DNA: TGTGCCAGCAGTTTAGGGACTAGTAGTATCTACAATGAGCAGTTCTTC.

This clonotype has ten or more counts. This chain joins TRBV18 and TRBJ2-5; D unresolved. With 3 bases removed from V and 4 bases from J, the gap between germline ends came to 12 bases. Looked up from germline, CDR1 is KGHSH and CDR2 is LQKENI. The CDR3 spans 14 residues. CDR3 in DNA: TGTGCCAGCTCACCGGCTTCTTACGCAGAGACCCAGTACTTC. This encodes CASSPASYAETQYF. The variable domain in full, with the rest retrieved from reference TRBV18 and TRBJ2-5, is NAGVMQNPRHLVRRRGQEARLRCSPMKGHSHVYWYRQLPEEGLKFMVYLQKENIIDESGMPKERFSAEFPKEGPSILRIQQVVRGDSAAYFCASSPASYAETQYFGPGTRLLVL.

The table lists this clonotype with many counts. This chain uses TRBV11-2 with TRBJ2-7; D possibly corresponds to TRBD1 (7 bases). Germline assignment: CDR1 SGHAT and CDR2 FQNNGV. This CDR3 has 16 residues. Trimming removed 2 bases at V and 0 bases at J, with 14 bases between. The CDR3 reads CASSLRGTDSSYEQYF. CDR3 nucleotide sequence: TGTGCCAGCAGCTTACGCGGGACAGACAGCTCCTACGAGCAGTACTTC. Drawing the rest from reference TRBV11-2 and TRBJ2-7, the complete variable domain is EAGVAQSPRYKIIEKRQSVAFWCNPISGHATLYWYQQILGQGPKLLIQFQNNGVVDDSQLPKDRFSAERLKGVDSTLKIQPAKLEDSAVYLCASSLRGTDSSYEQYFGPGTRLTVT.

This clonotype was counted ten times or more. The CDR3 coding sequence is TGTGCCAGCAGCCAAGAAGGCGGGGGGAAGCAGACCCAGTACTTC. The encoded protein is CASSQEGGGKQTQYF. V and J are TRBV3-1 and TRBJ2-5; TRBD2 agrees at 8 bases. There are 15 residues in the CDR3. CDR1 and CDR2 (germline): LGHDT, YNNKEL (reference sequence). Trimming removed 0 bases from V and 6 bases from J; junction bases left unmatched: 6.

This clonotype was seen many times. This sequence joins TRBV4-3 and TRBJ2-3; 13 nucleotides agree with TRBD2. The V gene end was trimmed by 0 bases and the J gene end by 1 base; junction bases not matched to a gene: 4. This CDR3 has 18 residues. The germline V gene has CDR1 LGHNA and CDR2 YSLEER. The DNA of the CDR3 is TGCGCCAGCAGCCAAGAGGGACTAGCGGGGCTCCGCACAGATACGCAGTATTTT. Translating gives CASSQEGLAGLRTDTQYF.

This clonotype was counted many times. V usage is TRBV4-1 and J usage is TRBJ1-1; tentative D call: TRBD1 (5 bases). CDR3 length equals 14 residues. Germline V gene lookup returns CDR1 MGHRA and CDR2 YSYEKL. With 1 base removed from V and 4 bases from J, the gap between germline ends came to 10 bases. The CDR3 is CASSQGARGTEAFF. In DNA, the CDR3 is TGCGCCAGCAGCCAAGGTGCAAGGGGCACTGAAGCTTTCTTT.

The V gene is TRBV9, the J gene TRBJ2-3; 7 bases match TRBD1. This CDR3 is 16 amino acids long. Trimming took 4 bases from V and 0 from J; bases not matched to a gene: 8. CDR1 is SGDLS, CDR2 YYNGEE, per germline. The CDR3 reads CASSLRDRSSTDTQYF. The CDR3 DNA sequence: TGTGCCAGCAGCCTCCGGGACAGATCTAGCACAGATACGCAGTATTTT.

This clonotype was seen at least ten times. The J gene is TRBJ2-5, the V gene TRBV5-1; 9 bases match TRBD2. Germline CDR1 SGHRS, CDR2 YFSETQ. The V segment lost 3 bases and the J segment 4 bases; nucleotides outside the gene matches: 4. The CDR3 length is 14 residues. CDR3 residues: CASSSGTSRETQYF. The CDR3 DNA reads as TGCGCCAGCAGCTCCGGGACTAGCAGAGAGACCCAGTACTTC.

The V and J genes are TRBV6-2 or TRBV6-3 and TRBJ1-6, with D unresolved. The V gene's germline CDR1 is MNHEY and CDR2 SVGEGT. The CDR3 runs 15 residues. V shed 5 bases and J shed 5 bases, with 13 bases lying between them. CDR3 in DNA: TGTGCCAGCAGTGCGGAGGGCCGCAATAATTCACCCCTCCACTTT. Translating it yields CASSAEGRNNSPLHF.

A few counts support this clonotype. This chain connects TRBV2 to TRBJ1-5; 9 nucleotides line up with TRBD1. The CDR3 loop spans 16 amino acids. The germline V gene encodes CDR1 SNHLY and CDR2 FYNNEI. Trimming at V came to 6 bases and at J to 4 bases, leaving 10 bases not matched to a gene. The CDR3 is CASSGRNRGLNQPQHF. CDR3 nucleotide sequence: TGTGCCAGCAGCGGGAGGAACAGGGGGCTGAATCAGCCCCAGCATTTT.

For this clonotype: This clone may be a read error of a much larger clone one base away. The V call is TRBV12-3 or TRBV12-4, the J call TRBJ2-3; D remains ambiguous. The CDR3 covers 13 residues. Written as DNA, the CDR3 is TGTGCCGGCAGAAGATACGTGGGAGATACGCAGTATTTT. Its protein is CAGRRYVGDTQYF.